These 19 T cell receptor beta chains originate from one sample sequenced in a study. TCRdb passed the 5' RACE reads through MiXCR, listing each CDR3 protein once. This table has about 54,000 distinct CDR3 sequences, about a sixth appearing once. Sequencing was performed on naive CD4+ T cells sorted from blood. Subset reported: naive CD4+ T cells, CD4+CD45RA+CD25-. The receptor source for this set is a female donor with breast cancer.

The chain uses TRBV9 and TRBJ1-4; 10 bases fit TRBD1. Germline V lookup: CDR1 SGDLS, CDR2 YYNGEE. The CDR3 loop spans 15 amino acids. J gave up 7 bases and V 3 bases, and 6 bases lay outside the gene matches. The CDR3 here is CASSEGQGVFEKLFF. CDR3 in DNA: TGTGCCAGCAGCGAAGGACAGGGGGTGTTTGAAAAACTGTTTTTT.

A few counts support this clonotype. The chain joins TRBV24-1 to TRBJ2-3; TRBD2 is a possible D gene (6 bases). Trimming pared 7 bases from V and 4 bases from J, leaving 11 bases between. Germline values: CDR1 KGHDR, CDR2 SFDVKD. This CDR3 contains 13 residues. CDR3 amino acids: CATSGSGADTQYF. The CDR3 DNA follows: TGTGCCACCAGCGGGAGTGGGGCAGATACGCAGTATTTT.

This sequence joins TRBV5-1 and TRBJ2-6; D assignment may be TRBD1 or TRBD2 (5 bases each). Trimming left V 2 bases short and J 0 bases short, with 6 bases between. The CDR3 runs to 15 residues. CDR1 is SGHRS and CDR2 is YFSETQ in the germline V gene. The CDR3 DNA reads TGCGCCAGCAGCTTTGGGGGCTCTGGGGCCAACGTCCTGACTTTC. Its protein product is CASSFGGSGANVLTF.

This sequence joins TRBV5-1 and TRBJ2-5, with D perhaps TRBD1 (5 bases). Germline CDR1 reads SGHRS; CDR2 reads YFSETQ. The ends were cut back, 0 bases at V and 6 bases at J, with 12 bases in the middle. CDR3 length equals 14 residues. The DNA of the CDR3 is TGCGCCAGCAGCTTGGGGCCTCAGGGCAAGACCCAGTACTTC. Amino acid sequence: CASSLGPQGKTQYF.

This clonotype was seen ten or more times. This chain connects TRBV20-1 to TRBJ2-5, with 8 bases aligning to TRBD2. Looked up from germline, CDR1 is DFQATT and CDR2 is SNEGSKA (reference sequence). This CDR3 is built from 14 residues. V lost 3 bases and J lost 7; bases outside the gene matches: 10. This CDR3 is CSASMASGSGTQYF. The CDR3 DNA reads TGCAGTGCTAGTATGGCTAGCGGGTCGGGGACCCAGTACTTC.

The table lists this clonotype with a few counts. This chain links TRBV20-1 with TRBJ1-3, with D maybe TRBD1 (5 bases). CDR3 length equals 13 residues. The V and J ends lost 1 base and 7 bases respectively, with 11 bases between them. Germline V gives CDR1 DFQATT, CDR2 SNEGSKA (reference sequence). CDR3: CSARVGLGNTIYF. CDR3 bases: TGCAGTGCTAGAGTGGGGCTTGGGAACACCATATATTTT.

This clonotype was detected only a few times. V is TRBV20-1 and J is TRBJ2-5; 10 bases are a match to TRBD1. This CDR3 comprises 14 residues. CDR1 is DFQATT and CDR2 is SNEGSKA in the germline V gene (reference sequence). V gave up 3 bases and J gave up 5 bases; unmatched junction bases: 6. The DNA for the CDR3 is TGCAGTGCTAGCCGGGACAGGGGAATGGAGACCCAGTACTTC. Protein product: CSASRDRGMETQYF.

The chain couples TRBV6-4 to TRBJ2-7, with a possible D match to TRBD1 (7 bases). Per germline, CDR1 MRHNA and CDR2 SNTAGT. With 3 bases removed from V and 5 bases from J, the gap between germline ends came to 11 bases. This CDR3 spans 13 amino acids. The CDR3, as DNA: TGTGCCAGCAGTGATCAGGGGGGCAACGAGCAGTACTTC. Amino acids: CASSDQGGNEQYF.

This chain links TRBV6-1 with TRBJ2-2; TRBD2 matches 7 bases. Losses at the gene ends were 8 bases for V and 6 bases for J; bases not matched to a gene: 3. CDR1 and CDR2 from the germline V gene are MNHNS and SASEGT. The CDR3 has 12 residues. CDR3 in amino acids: CASGEGPGELFF. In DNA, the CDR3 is TGTGCCAGCGGGGAGGGGCCCGGGGAGCTGTTTTTT.

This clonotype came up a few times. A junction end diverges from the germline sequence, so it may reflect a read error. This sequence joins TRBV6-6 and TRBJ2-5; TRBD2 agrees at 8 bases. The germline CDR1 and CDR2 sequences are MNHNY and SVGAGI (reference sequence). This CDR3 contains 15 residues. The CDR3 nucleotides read TGTGCCAGCCTGGAGGCGGGAGGTCGTCAAGAGACTCAGTACTTC. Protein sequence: CASLEAGGRQETQYF.

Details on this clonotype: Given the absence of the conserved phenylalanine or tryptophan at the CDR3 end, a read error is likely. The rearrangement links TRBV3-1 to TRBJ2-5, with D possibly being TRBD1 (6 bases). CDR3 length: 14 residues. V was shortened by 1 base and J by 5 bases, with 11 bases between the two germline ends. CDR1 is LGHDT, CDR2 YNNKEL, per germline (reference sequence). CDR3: CASSQADRGETQYV. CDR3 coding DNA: TGTGCCAGCAGCCAAGCTGATAGGGGGGAGACCCAGTACGTC.

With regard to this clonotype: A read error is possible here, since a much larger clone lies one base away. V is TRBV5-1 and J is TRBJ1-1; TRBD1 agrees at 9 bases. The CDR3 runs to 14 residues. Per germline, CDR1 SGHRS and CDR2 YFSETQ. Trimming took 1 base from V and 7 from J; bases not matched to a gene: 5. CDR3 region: CASSLQTGGSEAFF. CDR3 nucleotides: TGCGCCAGCAGCTTGCAAACAGGGGGCAGTGAAGCTTTCTTT. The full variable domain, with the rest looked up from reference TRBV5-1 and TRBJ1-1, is KAGVTQTPRYLIKTRGQQVTLSCSPISGHRSVSWYQQTPGQGLQFLFEYFSETQRNKGNFPGRFSGRQFSNSRSEMNVSTLELGDSALYLCASSLQTGGSEAFFGQGTRLTVV.

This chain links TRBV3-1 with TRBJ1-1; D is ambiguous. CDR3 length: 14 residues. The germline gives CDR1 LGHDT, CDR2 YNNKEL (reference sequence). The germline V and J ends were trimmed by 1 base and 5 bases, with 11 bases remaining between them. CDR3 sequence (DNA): TGTGCCAGCAGCCAAGGGGGAGGCAGTACTGAAGCTTTCTTT. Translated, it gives CASSQGGGSTEAFF.

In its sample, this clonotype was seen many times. DNA of the CDR3: TGCGCCAGCAGCTTGGACCCCGGGACAGGGGTCTACGAGCAGTACTTC. Translated: CASSLDPGTGVYEQYF. This rearrangement joins TRBV5-1 to TRBJ2-7; 10 nucleotides align to TRBD1. CDR1 is SGHRS, CDR2 YFSETQ, per germline. J lost 3 bases, V lost 0 bases, and 6 bases had no gene match. The CDR3 runs 16 residues.

The chain's CDR3 is CASSLYSGAYNEQFF. CDR3 sequence (DNA): TGTGCCAGCAGCTTGTATAGCGGGGCCTACAATGAGCAGTTCTTC. The chain uses TRBV5-4 and TRBJ2-1; 8 bases match TRBD2. The CDR3 runs 15 residues. Per germline, CDR1 SGHNT and CDR2 YYREEE (reference sequence). J lost 2 bases, V lost 1 base, and 2 bases had no gene match.

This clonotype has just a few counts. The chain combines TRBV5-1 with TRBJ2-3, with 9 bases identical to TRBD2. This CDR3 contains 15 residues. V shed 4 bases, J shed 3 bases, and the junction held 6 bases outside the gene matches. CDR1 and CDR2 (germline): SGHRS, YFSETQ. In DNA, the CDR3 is TGCGCCAGCAGCCCGGACCTAGCGGGGACAGATACGCAGTATTTT. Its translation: CASSPDLAGTDTQYF.

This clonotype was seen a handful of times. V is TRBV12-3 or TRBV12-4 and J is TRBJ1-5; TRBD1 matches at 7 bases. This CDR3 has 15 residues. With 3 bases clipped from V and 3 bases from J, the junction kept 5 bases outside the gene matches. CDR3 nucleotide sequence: TGTGCCAGCAGTTTGGGGGGACAGAACAATCAGCCCCAGCATTTT. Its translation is CASSLGGQNNQPQHF.

The chain's CDR3 is CASSLGTSSYNEQFF. The CDR3 nucleotides are TGCGCCAGCAGCTTGGGCACTAGCTCCTACAATGAGCAGTTCTTC. V usage is TRBV5-1 and J usage is TRBJ2-1, with D possibly matching TRBD2 (5 bases). The CDR3 covers 15 residues. The germline CDR1 and CDR2 sequences are SGHRS and YFSETQ. V dropped 0 bases and J dropped 0 bases, with 7 bases sitting between them.

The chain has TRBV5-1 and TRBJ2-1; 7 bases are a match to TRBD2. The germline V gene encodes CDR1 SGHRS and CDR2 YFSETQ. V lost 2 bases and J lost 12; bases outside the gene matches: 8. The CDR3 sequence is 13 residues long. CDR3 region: CASSFRGRVRQFF. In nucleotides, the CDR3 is TGCGCCAGCAGCTTTCGCGGGAGAGTTCGGCAGTTCTTC.